The present T cell receptor beta chain was sequenced within a study of blood T cell repertoires in COVID-19. Study as a whole: The United States, Italy and Spain supplied acute and convalescent COVID-19 samples.

Original handling: Amplifying reference gene primers gave estimates of nucleated cell counts. Method: immunoSEQ multiplex PCR; TCRdb's copy keeps in-frame clones and lacks some. The DNA was the basis for D and trimming; V, J and clone size are from that table. The sample yields about 24,000 clones, 70% to 90% seen once. J gave up 7 bases and V 4 bases, and 6 bases lay outside the gene matches. CDR3 length: 14 amino acids. Germline assignment: CDR1 LNHDA and CDR2 SQIVND (reference sequence). The sequenced sample consisted of peripheral blood. The receptor was derived from a woman aged 70-85 years with COVID-19, enrolled during active disease. The chain employs TRBV19 and TRBJ2-1, with TRBD2 matching over 8 bases. The CDR3, as DNA: TGTGCCAGTAGTAGCGGGGGGACTGAAAATGAGCAGTTCTTC. Translation: CASSSGGTENEQFF.